These 15 T cell receptor beta chains came from one sample sequenced in a study of neoadjuvant nivolumab and ipilimumab in lung cancer (dated by TCRdb to the early 2020s). Taken with the paper, the label for time point translates to: at surgical resection after neoadjuvant nivolumab +/- ipilimumab. Libraries came from the immunoSEQ multiplex PCR assay. TCRdb retrieved this table from immuneACCESS and kept in-frame rearrangements only. Not all clones are present; in checked studies, unresolved V genes account for under half, and no reason is known for the remainder. For this sample there are roughly 18,000 clones; under 85% appear just once. The ten largest clonotypes hold under 9.5% of the sample. Sequencing used tumor tissue, obtained after neoadjuvant nivolumab, alone or with ipilimumab, at or shortly before surgery. Every receptor here comes from an adult with non-small cell lung cancer.

J is TRBJ1-6 and V is TRBV14; no reliable D call. This CDR3 comprises 13 residues. Germline V CDR1 and CDR2: SGHDN, FVKESK. V dropped 4 bases and J dropped 10 bases, with 11 bases sitting between them. This CDR3 is CASSPNAGSPLHF. The DNA of the CDR3 is TGTGCCAGCAGCCCCAACGCCGGATCACCCCTCCACTTT.

This chain links TRBV30 with TRBJ2-3, with D hard to call. CDR3 length: 13 amino acids. Trimming pared 2 bases from V and 7 bases from J, leaving 13 bases between. From germline, CDR1 is GTSNPN and CDR2 SVGIG (reference sequence). This chain's CDR3 is CAWSWQTLNTQYF. The CDR3 coding sequence is TGTGCCTGGAGTTGGCAGACCCTTAATACGCAGTATTTT.

This clone appeared a single time. The chain uses TRBV7-9 and TRBJ1-1; weak D call: TRBD1 (5 bases). The CDR3 is 13 residues long. In germline, CDR1 is SEHNR, CDR2 FQNEAQ (reference sequence). Trimming removed 4 bases at V and 10 bases at J, with 16 bases between. The CDR3 coding sequence is TGTGCCAGCAGCTCGAAGGGGCCCCTAGCAGCTTTCTTT. It codes for CASSSKGPLAAFF.

This chain uses TRBV7-6 with TRBJ2-7, with 7 bases identical to TRBD1. Germline V lookup: CDR1 SGHVS, CDR2 FNYEAQ. CDR3 length equals 15 residues. V gave up 5 bases and J gave up 0 bases; unmatched junction bases: 7. In DNA form, the CDR3 reads TGTGCCAGCAGCGTAATACAGGGGAGCTCCTACGAGCAGTACTTC. It is translated as CASSVIQGSSYEQYF.

The genes are TRBV11-2 and TRBJ2-7, with D tentatively TRBD1 (5 bases). There are 12 residues in the CDR3. CDR1 and CDR2 from the germline V gene are SGHAT and FQNNGV. The V and J ends lost 3 bases and 4 bases respectively, with 7 bases between them. In nucleotides, the CDR3 is TGTGCCAGCAGCTTTAGGGGTTACGAGCAGTACTTC. It is translated as CASSFRGYEQYF.

J is TRBJ1-1 and V is TRBV7-2, with 7 positions matching TRBD1. J lost 1 base, V lost 4 bases, and 6 bases had no gene match. The CDR3 is made up of 15 amino acids. CDR1 is SGHTA, CDR2 FQGNSA, per germline. Here the CDR3 DNA reads TGTGCCAGCAGCTCACCCGGGACAGCGAACACTGAAGCTTTCTTT. This encodes CASSSPGTANTEAFF.

This clone was picked up a small number of times. The genes are TRBV20-1 and TRBJ1-4; D gene unclear. V was pared by 6 bases and J by 7 bases, with 9 bases between. Germline-derived CDR1 and CDR2 are DFQATT and SNEGSKA (reference sequence). The length of the CDR3 is 11 residues. The CDR3 loop reads CSAIHGEKLFF. CDR3 nucleotide sequence: TGCAGTGCCATACATGGTGAAAAACTGTTTTTT.

The chain uses TRBV7-9 and TRBJ2-2; D not certain. Trimming removed 7 bases at V and 2 bases at J, with 8 bases between. CDR3 length: 13 amino acids. Per the germline V gene, CDR1 is SEHNR and CDR2 is FQNEAQ (reference sequence). This chain's CDR3 is CASIPTNTGELFF. CDR3 nucleotide sequence: TGTGCCAGCATCCCCACAAACACCGGGGAGCTGTTTTTT.

This chain joins TRBV9 and TRBJ1-5; D unclear. The CDR3 is 14 residues long. In germline, CDR1 is SGDLS, CDR2 YYNGEE. The germline V and J ends were trimmed by 0 bases and 7 bases, with 11 bases remaining between them. The CDR3 nucleotides are TGTGCCAGCAGCGTAGAAGGAGGGTACCAGCCCCAGCATTTT. Its protein product is CASSVEGGYQPQHF.

The chain carries TRBV19 and TRBJ2-2; TRBD1 matches 7 bases. CDR3 length equals 13 residues. With V trimmed by 7 bases and J by 6 bases, 5 bases remained unmatched. The germline gives CDR1 LNHDA, CDR2 SQIVND (reference sequence). Written as DNA, the CDR3 is TGTGCCAGTAAGGGGGCTCTCGCCGGGGAGCTGTTTTTT. As protein: CASKGALAGELFF.

The V call is TRBV5-1, the J call TRBJ2-6; a weak D match, TRBD1 (6 bases). The CDR3 has 15 residues. V was cut by 0 bases and J by 2 bases, with 6 bases left in between. The germline CDR1 and CDR2 sequences are SGHRS and YFSETQ. CDR3 DNA sequence: TGCGCCAGCAGCTTGGACAGGGCTGGGGCCAACGTCCTGACTTTC. Amino acid sequence: CASSLDRAGANVLTF.

J is TRBJ1-6 and V is TRBV6-6, with D hard to call. Germline V lookup: CDR1 MNHNY, CDR2 SVGAGI (reference sequence). Trimming shortened V by 6 bases and J by 0 bases, and 6 bases separated the two germline ends. The CDR3 covers 14 residues. Here the CDR3 DNA reads TGTGCCAGCAGGTCGTACTCCTATAATTCACCCCTCCACTTT. This translates into CASRSYSYNSPLHF.

The chain couples TRBV5-4 to TRBJ2-6, with 8 bases fitting TRBD1. The trim removed 3 bases at V and 3 bases at J, leaving 5 bases unmatched. This CDR3 has 16 amino acids. The germline CDR1 and CDR2 sequences are SGHNT and YYREEE (reference sequence). The DNA for the CDR3 is TGTGCCAGCAGCTCAGGGGGCGCACGTGGGGCCAACGTCCTGACTTTC. Protein product: CASSSGGARGANVLTF.

This chain links TRBV7-9 with TRBJ1-3; D is possibly TRBD1 (5 bases). Trimming stripped 4 bases from V and 0 bases from J, with 16 bases between. The germline CDR1 and CDR2 sequences are SEHNR and FQNEAQ (reference sequence). This CDR3 is built from 17 residues. In DNA, the CDR3 is TGTGCCAGCAGCTCTCCGGGGACGGAGTCCTCTGGAAACACCATATATTTT. Its translation: CASSSPGTESSGNTIYF. The full variable domain, completed using reference TRBV7-9 and TRBJ1-3, is DTGVSQNPRHKITKRGQNVTFRCDPISEHNRLYWYRQTLGQGPEFLTYFQNEAQLEKSRLLSDRFSAERPKGSFSTLEIQRTEQGDSAMYLCASSSPGTESSGNTIYFGEGSWLTVV.

The chain employs TRBV10-1 and TRBJ1-5; D is perhaps TRBD1 (5 bases). The CDR3 is 13 residues long. Germline V lookup: CDR1 WNHNN, CDR2 SYGVQD (reference sequence). Deletions cut 6 bases from V and 4 bases from J, with 10 bases between. The CDR3 spells CASRGTKNQPQHF. DNA for the CDR3: TGCGCCAGCAGAGGGACGAAAAATCAGCCCCAGCATTTT.